This TCR beta chain is drawn from a study of T cell repertoires in cytomegalovirus infection. Across the study: Carrying CMV and the relevant HLA type showed in public TCR beta signatures.

The V gene's germline CDR1 is SGHTA and CDR2 FQGNSA. This CDR3 contains 15 residues. V shed 1 base and J shed 9 bases, with 13 bases lying between them. Study-wide results and limits: Totalled public TCR beta family frequency picked out people who carried CMV plus the relevant HLA. In two of eight donors, the top clonotype was HLA-C-restricted CMV-specific.

Ten or more counts support this clonotype. The antigen remains unidentified. MiXCR was run by TCRdb on the reads, yielding one entry per CDR3 protein. The table records about 450,000 distinct CDR3 sequences, under 40% of them present only once. This sequence originates from a human donor in good health (CMV status not recorded). Some clones in this sample may be carry-over from other donors' samples. J is TRBJ1-6 and V is TRBV7-2; D might be TRBD1 (5 bases). Sample: PBMCs. This CDR3 reads CASSLGQGRTSPLHF. The CDR3 coding sequence is TGTGCCAGCAGCTTAGGGCAGGGAAGGACTTCACCCCTCCACTTT.